This T cell receptor (beta chain) derives from a study of blood T cells in healthy people across ages (dated by TCRdb to about 2015). Broadly, across the study: Template switching captured roughly one uniquely barcoded TCR beta cDNA molecule per two T cells in model experiments. The study measured age-related changes in TCR beta repertoire diversity using deep sequencing normalized with unique cDNA molecular identifiers. The donors were divided into four age groups: young (average around 16 years), middle-aged (around 37), aged (about 60) and long-lived (approximately 74). To avoid experimental bias, donors of different ages were randomly spread across the sequencing lanes. The study analyzed two additional independent replicas of 1 million unique cDNA reads from the same blood draw for two donors, one aged 18 to 29 and one aged 80 or older.

Concerning this clonotype: This clone's antigen is unknown. Per-base qualities were not stored, and no clone one base away is much larger.

The roughly 42 donors, aged roughly 6 to 90 years, were systemically healthy Caucasian individuals from Russia. Roughly 9.5 milliliters of peripheral blood were drawn from each donor into EDTA-treated Vacutainer tubes. Ficoll-Paque density-gradient centrifugation was used to isolate PBMCs, with at least 6.5 million obtained per sample. Total RNA was extracted from PBMCs with Trizol reagent, with at least 5 micrograms obtained per sample. For every donor, flow cytometry on a PBMC aliquot measured the percentage of naive CD45RAhigh/CD27high T cells. The method was 5' RACE. These reads were obtained on an Illumina HiSeq 2500. A second about 7 to 11 cycle PCR used a sample-barcoded 5' primer and a J-beta primer mix. A unique molecular identifier was introduced onto each TCR beta cDNA molecule by a template-switch 5' adaptor carrying 12 random nucleotides. Each sample yielded at least 3 million CDR3-containing paired-end reads. All of the RNA was converted into first-strand cDNA using the Mint cDNA synthesis kit, with a TRBC-specific oligonucleotide serving as the primer. Following uracil-DNA glycosylase treatment, a first 18-cycle PCR with universal primers M1SS and BC2_uni_R was performed on all cDNA. In the original analysis: Each sample was normalized by randomly selecting 1 million high-quality reads, each carrying a distinct molecular identifier. Reads sharing molecular identifiers were discarded rather than binned into consensus sequences. MiTCR, with a Q25 quality threshold and the strictest error-elimination algorithm, was used for CDR3 identification, clonotype clustering and error correction. A nonparametric unseen species model using Euler transformation provided a lower-bound estimate of total TCR beta diversity. In TCRdb, the public reads were trimmed at Q25 with fastp and aligned with MiXCR, with productive beta chains retained. Identical CDR3 proteins give one entry, which carries the most common genes and DNA. TCRdb, rather than the study authors, made the V and J calls. This sample is represented by about 1,400,000 distinct CDR3 sequences; around 59% of them were singletons. 6.5% to 8.5% of the sample rests with the top ten.

CDR1 LGHNA and CDR2 YNFKEQ are derived from the germline V gene. V has 4 bases trimmed and J has 4 bases trimmed; junction bases matching no gene number 11. Taken from cysteine to phenylalanine, the CDR3 has 17 residues. Kept here is only the CDR3 DNA, which spans 51 bases and is read in frame from base 1. Here is what the overall study found, with its caveats: A strong correlation was found between observed TCR beta diversity and the percentage of naive T cells measured by flow cytometry. Estimates of total diversity based on one million sequenced T cells were considered lower bounds and underestimates. Compared with the aged group, the long-lived group had more naive CD4+ T cells, fewer expanded clones and increased TCR diversity, suggesting age selection. Because the CMV infection status of the donors was unknown, age-related changes in expanded clonotypes may potentially have been confounded. As age increased, observed TCR beta diversity per million T cells dropped in a roughly linear way, and a significant reduction was already evident by age 40. Conclusive comparison of naive and antigen-experienced compartments was prevented by the profiling of bulk unsorted PBMCs.

The chain is assembled from TRBV4-2 and TRBJ2-1, with 9 middle bases fitting TRBD2. The TCR sequence derives from a man between 18 and 29 years old in good health. Sequenced: blood. The CDR3 has the sequence CASSPTSSGSFYNEQFF. The DNA reads as follows: TGTGCCAGCAGCCCAACGAGTAGCGGGAGTTTTTACAATGAGCAGTTCTTC.